This is a list of T cell receptor beta chains from one sample in a study of metastatic and nonmetastatic thyroid tumors. Using MiXCR, TCRdb re-called clones from the PCR reads. The data contain fewer than 15,000 clones, 20% to 25% of them singletons. The specimen was adjacent normal tissue. The receptors shown here come from a female donor with papillary thyroid cancer or a benign thyroid nodule (not recorded which). Some clones in this sample may be carry-over from other donors' samples. Each CDR3 is given with its conserved first and last residue. D genes are given only for firm matches. The size field is filled for only some rows; it gives once, few, many or a size class.

j_call | v_call | d_call | clone_size | cdr3_aa | cdr3_nt
TRBJ2-1 | TRBV24-1 | . | . | CATSDLAYNEQFF | TGTGCCACCAGTGATTTAGCCTACAATGAGCAGTTCTTC
TRBJ2-3 | TRBV18 | . | many | CASSLRGPPGDTQYF | TGTGCCAGCTCACTAAGGGGTCCCCCTGGAGATACGCAGTATTTT
TRBJ1-5 | TRBV19 | . | . | CATSDGPNQPQHF | TGTGCCACCTCTGACGGACCCAATCAGCCCCAGCATTTT
TRBJ2-1 | TRBV3-1 | . | many | CASSLYDSDRYNEQFF | TGTGCCAGCAGCCTGTATGACAGCGACAGGTACAATGAGCAGTTCTTC
TRBJ1-1 | TRBV5-1 | . | many | CASSIKKTGGMNTEAFF | TGCGCCAGCAGCATAAAGAAGACAGGAGGGATGAACACTGAAGCTTTCTTT
TRBJ1-1 | TRBV10-3 | . | medium-sized | CAISIQRTNTEAFF | TGTGCCATCAGTATACAGCGAACGAACACTGAAGCTTTCTTT
TRBJ2-7 | TRBV5-1 | . | medium-sized | CASSLDQRWYEQYF | TGCGCCAGCAGCTTGGACCAGCGTTGGTACGAGCAGTACTTC
TRBJ1-1 | TRBV29-1 | . | few | CSSHGWRYTESFF | TGCAGCTCCCATGGTTGGCGCTACACTGAATCTTTCTTT
TRBJ2-7 | TRBV7-9 | TRBD2 | many | CASSLVGLAGKMSYEQYF | TGTGCCAGCAGCTTAGTGGGACTAGCGGGAAAAATGTCCTACGAGCAGTACTTC
TRBJ2-7 | TRBV6-1 | TRBD2 | few | CASSEWGGEQYF | TGTGCCAGCAGTGAATGGGGGGGCGAGCAGTACTTC
TRBJ2-1 | TRBV2 | . | few | CASSDSSRVYNEQFF | TGTGCCAGCAGTGACTCTAGCCGGGTCTACAATGAGCAGTTCTTC